The T cell receptor (beta chain) under discussion was sequenced for a study of blood T cell repertoires in COVID-19 (dated by TCRdb to 2019 to 2021). For the wider study: Samples covering the acute and convalescent phases of COVID-19 were provided by collaborators in the United States, Italy and Spain. The prospective study material was composed of cDNA or gDNA derived from T cells, B-cell-depleted T cells, or PBMCs. The dataset comprised deeply sampled blood TCRbeta repertoires from subjects exposed to, actively infected with, or recovered from COVID-19. The repertoires were made available in a free public database intended to serve as a resource for research on the immune response to SARS-CoV-2. The samples were drawn from the first 160 participants of the ongoing ImmuneRACE study and from some 1,300 subjects provided by 6 global collaborators. Sample metadata almost always included a de-identified subject ID, COVID-19 status, age in years and sex. Where HLA class I and class II types were available, the types were taken from metadata supplied by the sample provider, not from assay-based typing. What the research found in general, with its limitations: How much clinical and demographic metadata was included differed by source and by participant, and the metadata was provided uncurated.

Each collaborating institution followed its own protocols to collect whole blood in K2EDTA tubes. For TCRbeta analysis, collaborators shipped samples as frozen whole blood, isolated PBMCs, or DNA extracted from either of those sample types. Note on this clone: Its recognized antigen is unknown. No base qualities exist here, and no much larger clone lies one base off it.

The cysteine opens and the phenylalanine closes a CDR3 of 17 amino acids. Only CDR3 DNA remains: 51 bases, in frame from the first base. According to the germline V gene, CDR1 reads SNHLY and CDR2 reads FYNNEI. V is reduced by 1 base and J by 7 bases, leaving a spacing of 22 bases between them. The immunoSEQ Assay, a bias-controlled multiplex PCR, was used to amplify TCRbeta CDR3 regions from genomic DNA. The published analysis was carried out like this. The number of nucleated cells in each sample was estimated from the amplification of reference gene primers within the assay. To quantify the absolute abundance of each unique TCRbeta CDR3 rearrangement, sequence reads were collapsed and filtered. For each sample, productive Simpson clonality was calculated by taking the square root of Simpson's diversity index across productive rearrangements. In TCRdb, the immuneACCESS table is reduced to in-frame sequences with V and J assigned. These tables do not hold every clone; where another copy was compared, an unresolved V gene accounts for under half, and the others remain unexplained. D and trimming were read from the DNA, whereas the V and J calls and clone size are those reported in that table. The table for this sample lists 260,000 or so clones; approximately 87% of them were counted only once. Less than 10% of the sample goes to the ten largest clones.

The rearrangement combines TRBV2 with TRBJ1-2; the D gene remains uncertain. The source is a human donor in a cohort sampled during active COVID-19. Source material: peripheral blood. CDR3 loop: CASSEGWRSEWFGGYTF. The DNA reads TGTGCCAGCAGTGAAGGTTGGCGGTCAGAGTGGTTTGGTGGCTACACCTTC.